This section outlines one T cell receptor beta chain sequence together with its context. This entry belongs to a study of blood T cells in healthy people across ages. Through a sample-barcoded 5' primer and a J-beta primer mix, a second PCR was run for about 6 to 12 cycles. TCRdb re-called the 5' RACE reads with MiXCR, one entry per CDR3 protein. The sample has approximately 290,000 distinct CDR3 sequences, around 30% seen once; the top ten hold around 29%. V lost 5 bases to trimming and J lost 1 base, with 3 bases between them. The CDR3 runs 13 residues. The TCR comes from a woman in her 70s in good health. Input material: blood. The chain has TRBV12-3 or TRBV12-4 and TRBJ2-6; unclear D gene. The CDR3 DNA sequence: TGTGCCAGCAGTGGGTCTGGGGCCAACGTCCTGACTTTC. This codes for CASSGSGANVLTF.